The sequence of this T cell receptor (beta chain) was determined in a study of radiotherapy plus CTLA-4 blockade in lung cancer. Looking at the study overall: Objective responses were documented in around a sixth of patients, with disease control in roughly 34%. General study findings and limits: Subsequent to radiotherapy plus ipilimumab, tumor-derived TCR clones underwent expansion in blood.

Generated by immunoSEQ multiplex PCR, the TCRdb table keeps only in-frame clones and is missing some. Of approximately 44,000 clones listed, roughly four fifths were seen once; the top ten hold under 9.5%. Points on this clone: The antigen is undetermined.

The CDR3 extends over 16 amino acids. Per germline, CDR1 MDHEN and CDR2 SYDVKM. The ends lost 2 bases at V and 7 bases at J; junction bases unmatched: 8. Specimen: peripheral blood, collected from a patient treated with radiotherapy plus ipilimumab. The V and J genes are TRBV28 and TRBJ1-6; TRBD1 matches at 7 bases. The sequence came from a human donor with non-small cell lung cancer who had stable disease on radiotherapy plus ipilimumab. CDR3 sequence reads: CASSLREGQWNSPLHF. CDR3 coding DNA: TGTGCCAGCAGTTTAAGGGAGGGACAGTGGAATTCACCCCTCCACTTT.